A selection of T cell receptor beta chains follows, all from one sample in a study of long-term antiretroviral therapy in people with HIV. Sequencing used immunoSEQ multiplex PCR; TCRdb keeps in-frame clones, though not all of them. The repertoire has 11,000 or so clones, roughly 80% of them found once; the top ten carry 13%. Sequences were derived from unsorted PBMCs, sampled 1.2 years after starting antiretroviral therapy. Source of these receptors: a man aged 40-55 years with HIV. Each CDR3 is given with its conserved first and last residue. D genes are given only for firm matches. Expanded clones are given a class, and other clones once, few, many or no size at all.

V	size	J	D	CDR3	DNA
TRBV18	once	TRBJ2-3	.	CASSSPGQSTDTQYF	TGTGCCAGCTCTTCCCCGGGACAAAGCACAGATACGCAGTATTTT
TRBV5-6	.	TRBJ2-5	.	CASSTNRAETQYF	TGTGCCAGCAGCACCAACAGGGCGGAGACCCAGTACTTC
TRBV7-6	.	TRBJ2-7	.	CASSPQSGGLSYEQYF	TGTGCCAGCAGCCCCCAAAGTGGCGGGCTTTCCTACGAGCAGTACTTC
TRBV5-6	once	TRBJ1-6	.	CASSLAAGAVNDSPLHF	TGTGCCAGCAGCTTGGCCGCGGGCGCCGTGAACGATTCACCCCTCCACTTT
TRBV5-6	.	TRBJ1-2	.	CASSLWGSNYGYTF	TGTGCCAGCAGCTTGTGGGGGAGCAACTATGGCTACACCTTC
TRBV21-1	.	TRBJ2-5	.	CASSKEAGFQETQYF	TGTGCCAGCAGCAAAGAGGCAGGATTCCAAGAGACCCAGTACTTC
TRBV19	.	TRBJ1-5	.	CASSIGGRSYSNQPQHF	TGTGCCAGTAGTATAGGTGGCAGAAGTTATAGCAATCAGCCCCAGCATTTT
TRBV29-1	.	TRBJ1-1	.	CSLGETTEAFF	TGCAGCCTGGGAGAGACCACTGAAGCTTTCTTT
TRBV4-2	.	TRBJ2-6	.	CASSQDNWANVLTF	TGTGCCAGCAGCCAGGATAACTGGGCCAACGTCCTGACTTTC
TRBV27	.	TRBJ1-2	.	CASSWGLGDYTF	TGTGCCAGCAGCTGGGGGCTGGGAGACTACACCTTC
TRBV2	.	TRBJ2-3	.	CASSDSLTDTQYF	TGTGCCAGCAGTGATAGTCTTACAGATACGCAGTATTTT
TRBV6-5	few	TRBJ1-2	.	CASSYWVSGYTF	TGTGCCAGCAGTTACTGGGTTAGCGGCTACACCTTC
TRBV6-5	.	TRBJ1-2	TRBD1	CASSYTGQGKDGYTF	TGTGCCAGCAGTTACACGGGACAGGGAAAAGATGGCTACACCTTC
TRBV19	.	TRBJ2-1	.	CVPVDYPFKQFF	TGTGTCCCGGTGGACTATCCGTTTAAGCAGTTCTTC
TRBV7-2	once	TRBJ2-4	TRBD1	CASSPRTGLTTKNIQYF	TGTGCCAGCAGCCCACGGACAGGGTTAACGACCAAAAACATTCAGTACTTC
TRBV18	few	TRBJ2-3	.	CASSPPNGVSTDTQYF	TGTGCCAGCTCACCACCGAACGGGGTGAGCACAGATACGCAGTATTTT
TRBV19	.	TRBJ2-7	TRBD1	CASSPRDRVVEGYEQYF	TGTGCCAGTAGTCCCCGGGACAGGGTGGTCGAGGGCTACGAGCAGTACTTC
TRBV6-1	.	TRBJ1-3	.	CASSDRAGNTIYF	TGTGCCAGCAGCGATAGGGCGGGAAACACCATATATTTT
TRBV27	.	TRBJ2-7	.	CASSLIRNSYEQYF	TGTGCCAGCAGTTTAATACGGAACTCCTACGAGCAGTACTTC
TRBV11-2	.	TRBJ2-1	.	CASSFGGAGNEQFF	TGTGCCAGCAGCTTCGGCGGGGCGGGGAATGAGCAGTTCTTC
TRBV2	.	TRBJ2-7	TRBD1	CASSRQGPNEQYF	TGTGCCAGCAGTAGACAGGGGCCCAACGAGCAGTACTTC
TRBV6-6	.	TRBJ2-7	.	CASSSGGRYEQYF	TGTGCCAGCAGTTCGGGGGGCCGCTACGAGCAGTACTTC
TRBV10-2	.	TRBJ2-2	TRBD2	CASSKDSGGAQNTGELFF	TGCGCCAGCAGTAAGGATAGCGGGGGGGCCCAGAACACCGGGGAGCTGTTTTTT
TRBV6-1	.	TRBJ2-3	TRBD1	CASSEWAGGKTDTQYF	TGTGCCAGCAGTGAATGGGCAGGGGGCAAGACAGATACGCAGTATTTT
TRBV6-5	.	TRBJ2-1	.	CASSTQGGEQFF	TGTGCCAGCAGTACGCAGGGCGGTGAGCAGTTCTTC
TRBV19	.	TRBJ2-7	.	CASSIYLGSYEQYF	TGTGCCAGTAGTATCTATCTCGGCTCCTACGAGCAGTACTTC
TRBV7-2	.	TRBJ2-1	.	CASSQAGLSYNEQFF	TGTGCCAGCAGCCAGGCAGGGTTGTCCTACAATGAGCAGTTCTTC
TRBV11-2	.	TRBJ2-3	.	CASSRLGGNTDTQYF	TGTGCCAGCAGCCGACTAGGGGGGAACACAGATACGCAGTATTTT
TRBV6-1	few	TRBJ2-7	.	CASSSPGLEDYEQYF	TGTGCCAGCAGTTCGCCGGGGCTAGAAGACTACGAGCAGTACTTC
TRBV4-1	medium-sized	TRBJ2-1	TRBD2	CASSQESSGGASEQFF	TGCGCCAGCAGCCAAGAGTCCAGCGGGGGGGCCAGTGAGCAGTTCTTC
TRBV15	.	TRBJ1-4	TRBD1	CATSTGSNEKLFF	TGTGCCACCTCGACAGGGTCTAATGAAAAACTGTTTTTT